The 12 T cell receptor beta chains in this list originate from one sample, sequenced in a study of beta chain features in type 1 diabetes. The antigens for these receptors are not known. The study's findings and limits: Shortening that was moderate but significant affected the TCRB CDR3s of Type 1 diabetes patients in all four CD4+ subsets.

The entirety of the isolated RNA underwent reverse transcription, so expressed TCRB transcripts were sequenced. This table comes from immunoSEQ multiplex PCR, and its TCRdb copy is limited to in-frame clones, with some not included. The data show approximately 160,000 clones, 63% seen once. The sequencing input was naive CD4+ T cells from blood. These receptors originate from a man between 25 and 39 years old with type 1 diabetes.

This sequence joins TRBV29-1 and TRBJ2-1, with TRBD1 matching 8 bases. V shed 7 bases and J 4 bases; nucleotides not matched to a gene: 9. The germline V gene has CDR1 SQVTM and CDR2 ANQGSEA. The CDR3 contains 14 residues. This CDR3 reads CSGLQGASYNEQFF. The CDR3 DNA sequence: TGCAGCGGTCTCCAGGGGGCGTCTTACAATGAGCAGTTCTTC.

V is TRBV7-2 and J is TRBJ2-1; D is unclear. Germline-derived CDR1 and CDR2 are SGHTA and FQGNSA. The CDR3 sequence is 13 residues long. The V end lost 1 base, the J end lost 6 bases, and 7 bases lay between the germline ends. This CDR3 reads CASSLGVSNEQFF. In DNA, the CDR3 is TGTGCCAGCAGCTTAGGCGTGAGCAATGAGCAGTTCTTC.

This sequence joins TRBV10-3 and TRBJ1-6; D not certain. V gave up 4 bases and J gave up 5 bases, with 6 bases separating them. This CDR3 region has 13 residues. Germline CDR1 and CDR2: ENHRY and SYGVKD. The CDR3 spells CAISGQDNSPLHF. The CDR3 bases are TGTGCCATCAGTGGTCAGGATAATTCACCCCTCCACTTT.

The V and J genes are TRBV9 and TRBJ2-1; D call uncertain. CDR1 SGDLS and CDR2 YYNGEE come from the germline V gene. This CDR3 has 11 amino acids. The V end lost 4 bases, the J end lost 10 bases, and 9 bases lay between the germline ends. CDR3 region: CASSLKAEQFF. The CDR3 DNA follows: TGTGCCAGCAGCCTAAAAGCGGAGCAGTTCTTC.

The J gene is TRBJ2-5, the V gene TRBV7-9, with D uncertain. Germline CDR1 SEHNR, CDR2 FQNEAQ (reference sequence). CDR3 size: 15 residues. Trimming cost V 1 base and J 5 bases, with 14 bases left between them. DNA for the CDR3: TGTGCCAGCAGCTTAGTCCCAGCTATCTCGGAGACCCAGTACTTC. Translating it yields CASSLVPAISETQYF.

The rearrangement uses TRBV7-2 and TRBJ2-7; D gene uncertain. V was shortened by 2 bases and J by 0 bases, with 8 bases between the two germline ends. The CDR3 consists of 14 residues. Germline V gene sequence: CDR1 SGHTA, CDR2 FQGNSA. The DNA for the CDR3 is TGTGCCAGCAGCTTATGGCAAAGCTCCTACGAGCAGTACTTC. It codes for CASSLWQSSYEQYF.

The chain couples TRBV9 to TRBJ2-2; 9 nucleotides match TRBD1. After removal of 2 bases from V and 1 base from J, the junction contained 6 bases not matched to a gene. Germline V gene data show CDR1 as SGDLS and CDR2 as YYNGEE. The CDR3 is made up of 17 amino acids. The CDR3 nucleotides read TGTGCCAGCAGCGTTCATTCGGGACAGGGGAACACCGGGGAGCTGTTTTTT. It encodes CASSVHSGQGNTGELFF. The entire variable domain, with the rest obtained from reference TRBV9 and TRBJ2-2, is as follows: DSGVTQTPKHLITATGQRVTLRCSPRSGDLSVYWYQQSLDQGLQFLIQYYNGEERAKGNILERFSAQQFPDLHSELNLSSLELGDSALYFCASSVHSGQGNTGELFFGEGSRLTVL.

The chain links TRBV20-1 to TRBJ1-4; D unresolved. Per germline, CDR1 DFQATT and CDR2 SNEGSKA (reference sequence). CDR3 length equals 10 residues. Trimming shortened V by 0 bases and J by 12 bases, and 5 bases separated the two germline ends. CDR3 residues: CSARDRELFF. The CDR3 DNA sequence: TGCAGTGCTAGAGATCGGGAACTGTTTTTT.

This chain connects TRBV28 to TRBJ1-1; D might be TRBD1 (6 bases). V lost 8 bases to trimming and J lost 2 bases, with 9 bases between them. The length of the CDR3 is 12 residues. Germline V gene sequence: CDR1 MDHEN, CDR2 SYDVKM. The CDR3 spells CASRTVNTEAFF. In DNA, the CDR3 is TGTGCCAGCCGGACAGTAAACACTGAAGCTTTCTTT.

The chain links TRBV5-6 to TRBJ2-3, with 10 bases aligning to TRBD1. J was trimmed by 6 bases and V by 4 bases; bases with no gene match: 5. The CDR3 covers 14 residues. Germline V gene lookup returns CDR1 SGHDT and CDR2 YYEEEE. This chain's CDR3 is CASSRDRGRDTQYF. The CDR3 bases are TGTGCCAGCAGCAGGGACAGGGGAAGGGATACGCAGTATTTT.

The chain has TRBV30 and TRBJ1-5, with unresolved D. The CDR3 consists of 15 residues. V was pared by 1 base and J by 4 bases, with 14 bases between. The germline gives CDR1 GTSNPN, CDR2 SVGIG (reference sequence). The CDR3, as DNA: TGTGCCTGGAGTGGGGCAACTAGAGGGAATCAGCCCCAGCATTTT. Amino acids: CAWSGATRGNQPQHF.

The sample holds a few counts of this clone. The V and J genes are TRBV30 and TRBJ1-4, with D maybe TRBD1 (5 bases). The CDR3 is 12 residues long. Germline CDR1 and CDR2: GTSNPN and SVGIG (reference sequence). Between the trimmed V and J ends, which lost 4 bases and 6 bases, there was a span of 9 bases. CDR3 sequence reads: CAWNRGDEKLFF. The DNA for the CDR3 is TGTGCCTGGAACCGGGGGGATGAAAAACTGTTTTTT.